The 24 T cell receptor beta chains below come from one sample, sequenced in a study of breast tumors, draining lymph nodes, adjacent tissues. One entry per CDR3 protein, called by TCRdb with MiXCR from the multiplex PCR reads. The sample yields around 300,000 distinct CDR3 sequences, 30% seen once. Axillary draining lymph nodes of breast cancer patients supplied the node samples. The sample comprised axillary lymph node tissue. All receptors derive from a female donor with breast cancer. Some clones in this sample may be carry-over from other donors' samples.

The table lists this clonotype with many counts. The J gene is TRBJ1-4, the V gene TRBV29-1; 9 nucleotides align to TRBD1. CDR1 and CDR2 (germline): SQVTM, ANQGSEA. J was trimmed by 0 bases and V by 7 bases; bases with no gene match: 6. The CDR3 loop spans 15 amino acids. The chain's CDR3 is CSGRTGVATNEKLFF. CDR3 DNA: TGCAGCGGCCGGACAGGGGTAGCAACTAATGAAAAACTGTTTTTT.

V is TRBV18 and J is TRBJ1-2; possible D gene TRBD1, 5 bases. Trimming pared 2 bases from V and 1 base from J, leaving 8 bases between. Looked up from germline, CDR1 is KGHSH and CDR2 is LQKENI. This CDR3 has 14 amino acids. CDR3 amino acids: CASSPRDLNYGYTF. The CDR3 nucleotides are TGTGCCAGCTCACCAAGGGACCTTAACTATGGCTACACCTTC.

This clonotype was seen repeatedly, ten times or more. The rearrangement links TRBV19 to TRBJ1-2; no reliable D call. With 3 bases removed from V and 0 bases from J, the gap between germline ends came to 8 bases. The germline gives CDR1 LNHDA, CDR2 SQIVND (reference sequence). The CDR3 covers 14 residues. The CDR3 loop reads CASSMVGPNYGYTF. For the CDR3, the DNA is TGTGCCAGTAGTATGGTCGGGCCTAACTATGGCTACACCTTC.

This clonotype was counted at least ten times. The chain couples TRBV4-1 to TRBJ2-7; 9 nucleotides agree with TRBD1. The CDR3 covers 15 residues. J lost 4 bases, V lost 0 bases, and 4 bases had no gene match. CDR1 MGHRA and CDR2 YSYEKL come from the germline V gene. The DNA for the CDR3 is TGCGCCAGCAGCCAAGAAGCGGACAGGGGTTACGAGCAGTACTTC. It specifies CASSQEADRGYEQYF.

With respect to this clonotype: With a much larger clone just one base away, this may be a read error. This sequence joins TRBV5-1 and TRBJ2-1; 12 bases align to TRBD2. The germline gives CDR1 SGHRS, CDR2 YFSETQ. The CDR3 has 17 amino acids. Trimming cost V 4 bases and J 9 bases; bases outside gene matches: 14. Here the CDR3 reads CASSHRRTSGNHSEQFF. The CDR3 coding sequence is TGCGCCAGCAGCCATCGAAGGACTAGCGGGAACCACAGTGAGCAGTTCTTC. The full variable domain, with the rest looked up from reference TRBV5-1 and TRBJ2-1, is KAGVTQTPRYLIKTRGQQVTLSCSPISGHRSVSWYQQTPGQGLQFLFEYFSETQRNKGNFPGRFSGRQFSNSRSEMNVSTLELGDSALYLCASSHRRTSGNHSEQFFGPGTRLTVL.

Turning to this clonotype: This may arise from a read error, as a much more abundant clone is one base away. This chain uses TRBV5-1 with TRBJ2-7; 8 bases fit TRBD1. Trimming removed 3 bases from V and 6 bases from J; junction bases left unmatched: 11. The CDR3 length is 15 residues. CDR1 and CDR2 from the germline V gene are SGHRS and YFSETQ. Here the CDR3 reads CASSSVGQGAGEQYF. In nucleotides, the CDR3 is TGCGCCAGCAGCTCGGTCGGACAGGGAGCTGGCGAGCAGTACTTC.

CDR3 region: CASSEVTTAYEQYF. CDR3 in DNA: TGTGCCAGCAGTGAAGTCACTACCGCCTACGAGCAGTACTTC. The V gene is TRBV5-8, the J gene TRBJ2-7; D not certain. This CDR3 has 14 residues. The germline V gene has CDR1 SGHTS and CDR2 YDEGEE. The V and J ends lost 5 bases and 2 bases respectively, with 14 bases between them.

The CDR3, as DNA: TGTGCCAGCAGTTACTTTGCAGGGGGTACGGAGACCCAGTACTTC. Encoded protein: CASSYFAGGTETQYF. The chain recombines TRBV28 with TRBJ2-5, with 7 bases aligning to TRBD1. The germline CDR1 and CDR2 sequences are MDHEN and SYDVKM. Losses at the gene ends were 4 bases for V and 5 bases for J; bases not matched to a gene: 10. The CDR3 is 15 amino acids. Together with reference TRBV28 and TRBJ2-5, the CDR3 gives the full variable domain: DVKVTQSSRYLVKRTGEKVFLECVQDMDHENMFWYRQDPGLGLRLIYFSYDVKMKEKGDIPEGYSVSREKKERFSLILESASTNQTSMYLCASSYFAGGTETQYFGPGTRLLVL.

This chain connects TRBV2 to TRBJ2-1, with TRBD1 matching 8 bases. There are 13 residues in the CDR3. V gave up 5 bases and J gave up 9 bases; unmatched junction bases: 6. The germline V gene has CDR1 SNHLY and CDR2 FYNNEI. In nucleotides, the CDR3 is TGTGCCAGCAGTCAGACAGGGGTGGGTGAGCAGTTCTTC. Translating gives CASSQTGVGEQFF.

Only a few counts were recorded for this clonotype. V and J are TRBV11-3 and TRBJ2-7; 7 positions agree with TRBD1. The J segment lost 2 bases and the V segment lost 5 bases, leaving 9 bases of the junction unmatched. Germline-derived CDR1 and CDR2 are SGHNT and YENEEA. The CDR3 totals 15 residues. CDR3 nucleotide sequence: TGTGCCAGCAGCCACCGGGACAGCCCCCCCTACGAGCAGTACTTC. Translation gives CASSHRDSPPYEQYF.

In regard to this clonotype: A much larger clone differs from this one at a single base, so this may be a read error. The chain uses TRBV6-1 and TRBJ2-1; D not resolved. Germline CDR1 MNHNS, CDR2 SASEGT. This CDR3 has 15 residues. V lost 6 bases to trimming and J lost 15 bases, with 27 bases between them. DNA for the CDR3: TGTGCCAGCAGAGAACATGGAGTGGCACTGTTAAACAGGTTCTTC. This encodes CASREHGVALLNRFF.

This clonotype showed up many times. The chain is built from TRBV12-3 or TRBV12-4 and TRBJ1-2; TRBD1 is a possible D gene (5 bases). V lost 7 bases to trimming and J lost 7 bases, with 16 bases between them. This CDR3 is built from 13 residues. CDR3 DNA: TGTGCCAGCACCACCAGGGAAGAGATTGGCTACACCTTC. Protein: CASTTREEIGYTF.

This clonotype came up many times. V and J are TRBV15 and TRBJ1-6; D ambiguous. The germline V gene has CDR1 LNHNV and CDR2 YYDKDF (reference sequence). The CDR3 loop spans 15 amino acids. With 1 base removed from V and 7 bases from J, the gap between germline ends came to 11 bases. The CDR3 DNA reads as TGTGCCACCAGCAGAGCTCGGACGGAGAATTCACCCCTCCACTTT. Translation gives CATSRARTENSPLHF.

Many counts were recorded for this clonotype. The chain joins TRBV7-9 to TRBJ2-7; TRBD2 aligns across 10 bases. The CDR3 contains 17 residues. Unmatched junction bases numbered 7, after V lost 2 bases and J lost 0 bases. Germline-derived CDR1 and CDR2 are SEHNR and FQNEAQ (reference sequence). The CDR3 loop reads CASSLSTGTSVSYEQYF. Here the CDR3 DNA reads TGTGCCAGCAGCTTATCAACCGGGACTAGCGTCTCCTACGAGCAGTACTTC. The whole variable domain, remainder taken from reference TRBV7-9 and TRBJ2-7, is DTGVSQNPRHKITKRGQNVTFRCDPISEHNRLYWYRQTLGQGPEFLTYFQNEAQLEKSRLLSDRFSAERPKGSFSTLEIQRTEQGDSAMYLCASSLSTGTSVSYEQYFGPGTRLTVT.

This clonotype turned up a few times. This clone may be a read error of a much larger clone one base away. This sequence joins TRBV7-9 and TRBJ1-2, with D possibly TRBD1 on 5 matching bases. CDR1 and CDR2 (germline): SEHNR, FQNEAQ (reference sequence). The CDR3 covers 15 residues. CDR3 amino acids: CASSLEEGSWYGYPF. CDR3 bases: TGTGCCAGCAGCTTAGAGGAGGGGAGTTGGTATGGCTACCCCTTC.

For this clonotype: It may be a read error: a sequence one base away is much more abundant. This chain links TRBV5-4 with TRBJ2-3; TRBD1 agrees at 8 bases. CDR3 length equals 14 residues. Germline-derived CDR1 and CDR2 are SGHNT and YYREEE (reference sequence). In DNA form, the CDR3 reads TGTGGCAGCAGCCCAACAGGGGGGAAAGATACGCAGTATTTT. Amino acid sequence: CGSSPTGGKDTQYF.

This clonotype was seen repeatedly, ten times or more. The gene calls are TRBV5-1 and TRBJ2-2; weak D call: TRBD2 (6 bases). The germline CDR1 and CDR2 sequences are SGHRS and YFSETQ. The V end lost 2 bases, the J end lost 0 bases, and 8 bases lay between the germline ends. This CDR3 comprises 15 residues. CDR3 amino acids: CASSLQRANTGELFF. The CDR3 DNA follows: TGCGCCAGCAGCTTACAGCGGGCGAACACCGGGGAGCTGTTTTTT.

The table lists this clonotype with a few counts. The chain joins TRBV6-2 or TRBV6-3 to TRBJ1-2, with TRBD1 identical over 9 bases. Trimming at V came to 6 bases and at J to 4 bases, leaving 9 bases not matched to a gene. Germline V CDR1 and CDR2: MNHEY, SVGEGT. The CDR3 totals 15 residues. CDR3 amino acids: CASREQGARIYGYTF. CDR3 in DNA: TGTGCCAGCAGAGAACAGGGGGCGCGTATCTATGGCTACACCTTC.

At least ten counts were recorded for this clonotype. The genes are TRBV6-1 and TRBJ2-5, with D perhaps assigned TRBD1 or TRBD2 (6 bases each). The ends were cut back, 11 bases at V and 5 bases at J, with 18 bases in the middle. The CDR3 loop spans 13 amino acids. Per germline, CDR1 MNHNS and CDR2 SASEGT. CDR3 sequence reads: CACLRGGRETQYF. As DNA, the CDR3 is TGTGCCTGTCTCAGGGGAGGTCGCGAGACCCAGTACTTC.

This clonotype has ten or more counts. The CDR3 bases are TGTGCCAGCAGGGGGTCTGGGGCCAACGTCCTGACTTTC. Residues: CASRGSGANVLTF. The V call is TRBV27, the J call TRBJ2-6; D not certain. The CDR3 runs to 13 residues. The V and J ends lost 6 bases and 1 base respectively, with 4 bases between them. CDR1 and CDR2 (germline): MNHEY, SMNVEV (reference sequence). Full variable domain (missing parts from reference TRBV27 and TRBJ2-6): EAQVTQNPRYLITVTGKKLTVTCSQNMNHEYMSWYRQDPGLGLRQIYYSMNVEVTDKGDVPEGYKVSRKEKRNFPLILESPSPNQTSLYFCASRGSGANVLTFGAGSRLTVL.

This clonotype was observed at least ten times. The CDR3 bases are TGTGCCAGCAGCTTACCGGATCAGCCCCAGCATTTT. Translating it yields CASSLPDQPQHF. V is TRBV7-6 and J is TRBJ1-5; D ambiguous. Germline lookup yields CDR1 SGHVS and CDR2 FNYEAQ. V gave up 2 bases and J gave up 5 bases, with 4 bases separating them. This CDR3 is built from 12 residues. Looking up the rest from reference TRBV7-6 and TRBJ1-5 gives the full variable domain: GAGVSQSPRYKVTKRGQDVALRCDPISGHVSLYWYRQALGQGPEFLTYFNYEAQQDKSGLPNDRFSAERPEGSISTLTIQRTEQRDSAMYRCASSLPDQPQHFGDGTRLSIL.

This clonotype was seen many times. The genes are TRBV29-1 and TRBJ1-4; D might be TRBD1 (6 bases). The CDR3 is made up of 12 amino acids. Germline V lookup: CDR1 SQVTM, CDR2 ANQGSEA. Trimming took 7 bases from V and 4 from J, leaving 10 bases between them. The DNA of the CDR3 is TGCAGCGCAGGGGACAATAATGAAAAACTGTTTTTT. It specifies CSAGDNNEKLFF.

This clonotype was detected many times. V is TRBV10-3 and J is TRBJ2-3, with D maybe TRBD1 (5 bases). Germline V lookup: CDR1 ENHRY, CDR2 SYGVKD. V was pared by 0 bases and J by 1 base, with 11 bases between. This CDR3 comprises 16 residues. The CDR3 reads CAISESRQGGTDTQYF. Here the CDR3 DNA reads TGTGCCATCAGTGAGTCGCGCCAGGGCGGCACAGATACGCAGTATTTT.

Ten or more counts support this clonotype. In DNA, the CDR3 is TGTGCCAGCAGCAAACAGGACAGGCCTGATACGCAGTATTTT. It translates to CASSKQDRPDTQYF. The chain couples TRBV12-3 or TRBV12-4 to TRBJ2-3, with 7 bases aligning to TRBD1. The CDR3 consists of 14 residues. J was trimmed by 6 bases and V by 6 bases; bases with no gene match: 9.